This T cell receptor (beta chain) appears in the sequencing data of a study of blood T cell repertoires in COVID-19. Study-wide context: Sources were T cells, B-cell-depleted T cells, or PBMCs; the material itself was cDNA or gDNA.

Donors were grouped by their self-reported clinical history. Donors of Cohort 3 who recovered were those that had two negative PCRs, clearance, or symptom resolution. How the authors handled the data: Reference gene primer amplification gave estimated nucleated cell counts. The assay was immunoSEQ multiplex PCR, and TCRdb's table has in-frame clones only and misses some. D and trimming come from the DNA, and the V and J calls and clone size come from that table. The repertoire holds around 190,000 clones, with 70% to 90% as singletons. The receptor's source is a middle-aged man who had recovered from COVID-19. Sequencing was performed on PBMCs or T cells enriched from blood (not recorded which).

This CDR3 is CASKITTGRPHGYTF. CDR3 bases: TGTGCCAGCAAGATAACGACAGGCCGGCCACATGGCTACACCTTC. The chain links TRBV2 to TRBJ1-2, with TRBD1 as a possible D gene (6 bases). The V gene lost 7 bases and the J gene lost 6 bases, with 21 bases spanning the gap. The germline gives CDR1 SNHLY, CDR2 FYNNEI. The CDR3 length is 15 residues. Using reference TRBV2 and TRBJ1-2 for the parts outside the CDR3, the full variable domain is EPEVTQTPSHQVTQMGQEVILRCVPISNHLYFYWYRQILGQKVEFLVSFYNNEISEKSEIFDDQFSVERPDGSNFTLKIRSTKLEDSAMYFCASKITTGRPHGYTFGSGTRLTVV.